These 15 T cell receptor beta chains share one sample of origin, sequenced in a study of blood T cell repertoires in COVID-19. Clones were sequenced by immunoSEQ multiplex PCR, and TCRdb holds only the in-frame ones, with some missing. The sample records under 70,000 clones, approximately 90% being singletons. Material for sequencing was peripheral blood. These receptors were obtained from an older man with acute or convalescent COVID-19.

In the case of this clone: Given a much more abundant clone one base away, this may be a read error. The chain uses TRBV5-1 and TRBJ2-2; TRBD2 matches 11 bases. Germline CDR1 and CDR2: SGHRS and YFSETQ. V was pared by 0 bases and J by 0 bases, with 1 base of the junction left unmatched. The CDR3 is 17 residues long. The CDR3 DNA reads TGCGCCAGCAGCTTGGCACTAGCGGGGGCGAACACCGGGGAGCTGTTTTTT. Protein product: CASSLALAGANTGELFF.

The J gene is TRBJ2-3, the V gene TRBV30; D is perhaps TRBD1 (5 bases). The CDR3 contains 15 residues. Germline V gene lookup returns CDR1 GTSNPN and CDR2 SVGIG (reference sequence). Trimming cost V 1 base and J 1 base, with 12 bases left between them. The CDR3 protein is CAWSGQGHRTDTQYF. CDR3 coding DNA: TGTGCCTGGAGTGGGCAGGGTCATCGCACAGATACGCAGTATTTT.

This clone was detected once. The V call is TRBV3-1 (or the pseudogene TRBV3-2), the J call TRBJ2-1; the D gene is possibly TRBD1 (6 bases). Trimming shortened V by 4 bases and J by 12 bases, and 16 bases separated the two germline ends. In germline, CDR1 is LGHDT, CDR2 YNNKEL (reference sequence). This CDR3 comprises 13 residues. The CDR3 loop is CASSRDLEGVQFF. The DNA for the CDR3 is TGTGCCAGCAGCCGCGACCTAGAGGGGGTGCAGTTCTTC.

The chain is built from TRBV11-2 and TRBJ2-1; 12 nucleotides match TRBD2. The CDR3 is made up of 15 amino acids. Germline CDR1 reads SGHAT; CDR2 reads FQNNGV. V shed 5 bases, J shed 9 bases, and the junction held 8 bases outside the gene matches. As DNA, the CDR3 is TGTGCCAGCAGCCCCACTAGCGGGGGGAAAAGTGAGCAGTTCTTC. Translating gives CASSPTSGGKSEQFF.

The rearrangement links TRBV9 to TRBJ2-3, with 7 positions matching TRBD2. The CDR3 has 15 residues. The germline CDR1 and CDR2 sequences are SGDLS and YYNGEE. The ends lost 4 bases at V and 2 bases at J; junction bases unmatched: 7. The CDR3 loop reads CASSLRGGDTDTQYF. CDR3 sequence (DNA): TGTGCCAGCAGCCTTCGTGGGGGGGACACAGATACGCAGTATTTT.

This chain joins TRBV6-2 or TRBV6-3 and TRBJ1-2; D gene unclear. CDR1 MNHEY and CDR2 SVGEGT come from the germline V gene. This CDR3 contains 12 residues. V shed 6 bases and J shed 3 bases, with 8 bases lying between them. The CDR3 nucleotides read TGTGCCAGCAGACCTCAGGACTATGGCTACACCTTC. This gives the protein CASRPQDYGYTF.

The chain links TRBV27 to TRBJ1-2, with D perhaps matching TRBD1 (6 bases). Germline V gene sequence: CDR1 MNHEY, CDR2 SMNVEV (reference sequence). The CDR3 is 17 residues long. V was pared by 7 bases and J by 4 bases, with 25 bases between. The CDR3 DNA is TGTGCCAGCACCCTTGGGGGGGGGCAAGGCCTTCCCTATGGCTACACCTTC. Residues: CASTLGGGQGLPYGYTF.

This chain links TRBV7-6 with TRBJ2-7; D gene uncertain. CDR1 SGHVS and CDR2 FNYEAQ come from the germline V gene. The CDR3 is 12 residues long. Between the trimmed V and J ends, which lost 8 bases and 5 bases, there was a span of 13 bases. The CDR3 DNA reads as TGTGCCAGCTCAAGGCCCGAGGACGAGCAGTACTTC. Encoded protein: CASSRPEDEQYF.

V is TRBV6-5 and J is TRBJ1-4, with D perhaps TRBD1 (5 bases). Trimming cost V 6 bases and J 7 bases, with 12 bases left between them. The germline gives CDR1 MNHEY, CDR2 SVGAGI. CDR3 length: 13 amino acids. The DNA for the CDR3 is TGTGCCAGCAGGGAGGGGCTAGGTGAAAAACTGTTTTTT. Translated, it gives CASREGLGEKLFF.

This clone was seen only once. This sequence joins TRBV9 and TRBJ2-7, with TRBD1 identical over 11 bases. Germline V gene data show CDR1 as SGDLS and CDR2 as YYNGEE. This CDR3 contains 16 residues. The ends lost 3 bases at V and 5 bases at J; junction bases unmatched: 10. The DNA of the CDR3 is TGTGCCAGCAGCGGCAATACCGGGACAGGGGGAAACGAGCAGTACTTC. Protein sequence: CASSGNTGTGGNEQYF.

This clone has a count of ten or more. J is TRBJ2-7 and V is TRBV10-2, with D hard to call. CDR3 length equals 15 residues. Germline V gene sequence: CDR1 WSHSY, CDR2 SAAADI. Between the trimmed V and J ends, which lost 4 bases and 0 bases, there was a span of 13 bases. The CDR3 DNA follows: TGCGCCAGCAGTGGCGTCTCTCTAAGCTCCTACGAGCAGTACTTC. It yields the protein CASSGVSLSSYEQYF.

The rearrangement uses TRBV29-1 and TRBJ2-5; 8 bases agree with TRBD2. V shed 5 bases, J shed 5 bases, and the junction held 7 bases outside the gene matches. In germline, CDR1 is SQVTM, CDR2 ANQGSEA. The CDR3 runs 13 residues. The CDR3 DNA follows: TGCAGCGTTCGTGCTAGCGGGCGGGAGACCCAGTACTTC. It specifies CSVRASGRETQYF.

CDR3 nucleotides: TGTGCCAGCAGCCTACCACAGGGATCGGGGGAGCTGTTTTTT. It translates to CASSLPQGSGELFF. The chain is built from TRBV3-1 (or the pseudogene TRBV3-2) and TRBJ2-2, with D perhaps matching TRBD1 (6 bases). Germline V gene sequence: CDR1 LGHDT, CDR2 YNNKEL (reference sequence). Trimming removed 4 bases from V and 8 bases from J, with 14 bases in between. The length of the CDR3 is 14 residues.

This clone showed up just a few times. This chain uses TRBV6-6 with TRBJ2-7, with TRBD2 matching over 7 bases. Trimming cost V 0 bases and J 3 bases; bases outside gene matches: 2. CDR3 length: 14 residues. Germline values: CDR1 MNHNY, CDR2 SVGAGI (reference sequence). CDR3 sequence (DNA): TGTGCCAGCAGTTACTCCGCGGGGGACTACGAGCAGTACTTC. The encoded protein is CASSYSAGDYEQYF.

This clone was seen more than once but under ten times. The V gene is TRBV12-2, the J gene TRBJ2-7; the D call of TRBD1 is as the table states it, not checked on the DNA. TRBV12-2 is a known pseudogene. CDR3 size: 16 residues. CDR3 sequence reads: CASRLGDRGHSYEQYF. In DNA, the CDR3 is TGTGCAAGTCGCTTAGGGGACAGGGGGCACTCCTACGAGCAGTACTTC.